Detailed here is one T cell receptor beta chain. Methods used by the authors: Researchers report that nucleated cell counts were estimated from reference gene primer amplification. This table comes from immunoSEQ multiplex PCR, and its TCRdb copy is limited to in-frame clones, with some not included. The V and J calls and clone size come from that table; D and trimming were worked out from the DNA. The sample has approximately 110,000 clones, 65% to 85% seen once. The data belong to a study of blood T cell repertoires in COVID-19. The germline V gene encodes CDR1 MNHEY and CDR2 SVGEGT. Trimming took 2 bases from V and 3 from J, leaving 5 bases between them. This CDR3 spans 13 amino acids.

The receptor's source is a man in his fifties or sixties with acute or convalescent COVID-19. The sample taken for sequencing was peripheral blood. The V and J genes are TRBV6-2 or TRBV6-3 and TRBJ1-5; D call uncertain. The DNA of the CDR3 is TGTGCCAGCAGTTACCTTCCCAATCAGCCCCAGCATTTT. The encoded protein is CASSYLPNQPQHF.